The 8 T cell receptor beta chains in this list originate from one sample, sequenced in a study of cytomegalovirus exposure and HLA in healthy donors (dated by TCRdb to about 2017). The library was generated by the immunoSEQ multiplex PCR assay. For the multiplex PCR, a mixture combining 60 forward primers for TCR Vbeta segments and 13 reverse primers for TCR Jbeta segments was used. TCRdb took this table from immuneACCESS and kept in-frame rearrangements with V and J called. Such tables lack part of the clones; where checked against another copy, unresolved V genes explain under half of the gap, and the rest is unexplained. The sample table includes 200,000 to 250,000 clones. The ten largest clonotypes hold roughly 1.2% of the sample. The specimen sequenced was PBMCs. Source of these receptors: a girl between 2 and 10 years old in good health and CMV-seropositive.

The CDR3 sequence is CASSLAGKSTDTQYF. CDR3 nucleotide sequence: TGCGCCAGCAGCTTGGCGGGAAAATCCACAGATACGCAGTATTTT. J is TRBJ2-3 and V is TRBV5-1, with D perhaps TRBD2 (5 bases). Deletions cut 0 bases from V and 2 bases from J, with 10 bases between. This CDR3 has 15 residues. The germline CDR1 and CDR2 sequences are SGHRS and YFSETQ.

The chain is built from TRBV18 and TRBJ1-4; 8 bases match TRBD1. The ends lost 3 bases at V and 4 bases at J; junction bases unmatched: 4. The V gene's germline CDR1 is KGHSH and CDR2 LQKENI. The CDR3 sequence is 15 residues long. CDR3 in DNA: TGTGCCAGCTCACCCCTCGGACAGGGTAATGAAAAACTGTTTTTT. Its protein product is CASSPLGQGNEKLFF.

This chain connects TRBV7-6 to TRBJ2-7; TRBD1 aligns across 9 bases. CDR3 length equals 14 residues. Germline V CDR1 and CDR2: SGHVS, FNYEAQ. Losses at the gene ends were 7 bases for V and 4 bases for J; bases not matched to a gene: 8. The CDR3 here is CASTKGQGAYEQYF. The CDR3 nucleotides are TGTGCCAGCACCAAGGGACAGGGTGCATACGAGCAGTACTTC.

The CDR3 sequence: CASSYSRGNGQYF. For the CDR3, the DNA is TGTGCCAGCAGTTACTCGAGAGGCAACGGGCAGTACTTC. The rearrangement links TRBV6-5 to TRBJ2-7; D ambiguous. Trimming shortened V by 0 bases and J by 9 bases, and 12 bases separated the two germline ends. The CDR3 spans 13 residues. Germline values: CDR1 MNHEY, CDR2 SVGAGI.

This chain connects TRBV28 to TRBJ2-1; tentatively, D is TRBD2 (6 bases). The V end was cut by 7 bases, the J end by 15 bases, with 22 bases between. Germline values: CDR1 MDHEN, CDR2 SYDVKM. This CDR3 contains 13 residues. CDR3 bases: TGTGCCAGCACCCCGACACCCCGGGAGATTCTGTTCTTC. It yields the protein CASTPTPREILFF.

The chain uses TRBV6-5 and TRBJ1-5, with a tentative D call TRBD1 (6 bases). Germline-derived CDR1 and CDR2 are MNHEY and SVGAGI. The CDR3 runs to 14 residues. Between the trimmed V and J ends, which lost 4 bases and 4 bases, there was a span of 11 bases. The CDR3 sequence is CASSLGQKNQPQHF. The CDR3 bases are TGTGCCAGCAGTTTAGGACAGAAGAATCAGCCCCAGCATTTT.

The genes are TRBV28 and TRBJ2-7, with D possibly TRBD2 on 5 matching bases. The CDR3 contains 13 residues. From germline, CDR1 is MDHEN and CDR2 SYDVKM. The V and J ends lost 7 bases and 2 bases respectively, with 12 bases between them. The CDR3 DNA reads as TGTGCCAGCACCCAGCGGCCCCCCTACGAGCAGTACTTC. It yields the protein CASTQRPPYEQYF.

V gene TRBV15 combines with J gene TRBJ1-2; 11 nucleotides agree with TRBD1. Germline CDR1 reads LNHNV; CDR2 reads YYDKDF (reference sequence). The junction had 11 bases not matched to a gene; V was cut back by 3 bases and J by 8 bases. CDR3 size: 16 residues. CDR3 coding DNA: TGTGCCACCAGCAGGGGAGGGGACAGGGGGAAAGGCGGCTACACCTTC. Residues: CATSRGGDRGKGGYTF.